This section outlines one T cell receptor beta chain sequence together with its context. These data come from a study of blood T cell repertoires in COVID-19. Trimming took 6 bases from V and 1 from J, leaving 15 bases between them. Germline values: CDR1 MDHEN, CDR2 SYDVKM. The CDR3 consists of 15 residues. Assay: immunoSEQ multiplex PCR; the TCRdb copy retains only in-frame clones and omits some. The sample has about 120,000 clones; more than 60% are singletons. The sample consisted of peripheral blood. The TCR originated in a woman between 70 and 85 years old with acute or convalescent COVID-19. The rearrangement joins TRBV28 to TRBJ1-2; a weak D match, TRBD1 (6 bases). CDR3 sequence reads: CASSRPAQGNYGYTF. Here the CDR3 DNA reads TGTGCCAGCAGCAGACCCGCACAGGGTAACTATGGCTACACCTTC.